The following is a T cell receptor beta chain sequence with its context. Its antigen is still unknown. This CDR3 contains 18 residues. V was shortened by 1 base and J by 2 bases, with 21 bases between the two germline ends. Per the germline V gene, CDR1 is MGHRA and CDR2 is YSYEKL. Repertoires were generated with immunoSEQ multiplex PCR, while TCRdb's copy carries only in-frame clones and drops some. The sample carries about 380,000 clones, 96% recorded once. This sample was included in a study of shared clonotypes between healthy human individuals. Study-wide results and limits: When naive CD4 clonotypes were compared across several donors, 4% to 6.5% were shared. Relative to their counterparts shared across all four donors, non-shared clonotypes exhibited diminished generation probabilities.

Only Caucasian adults living in Nashville, Tennessee served as donors. Input material: memory CD8+ T cells sorted from blood. Documented subset: CD45RO+ cells pooled with CCR7-negative TemRA cells. The chain carries TRBV4-1 and TRBJ2-7; perhaps TRBD2 as D (5 bases). The source is a man aged 30-40 years in good health. CDR3 sequence: CASSQVPPREKRPYEQYF. The CDR3 DNA reads as TGCGCCAGCAGCCAAGTTCCTCCTAGAGAAAAGCGGCCCTACGAGCAGTACTTC.